This TCR beta chain stems from a study of blood T cell repertoires in COVID-19. Across the whole study: Donors in the United States, Italy and Spain gave samples during acute or convalescent COVID-19. PBMCs, B-cell-depleted T cells, or T cells were the source of the cDNA or gDNA that made up the material.

The V gene lost 7 bases and the J gene lost 1 base, with 19 bases spanning the gap. The CDR3 extends over 16 amino acids. Germline V gives CDR1 LNHDA, CDR2 SQIVND (reference sequence). This clone appeared once. Individuals aged 18 to 89 years were recruited from about two dozen US areas. Grouping used clinical history reported by participants in a survey and questionnaire. The method was immunoSEQ multiplex PCR; TCRdb's version includes in-frame clones alone and lacks a portion of them. The sample lists roughly 200,000 clones, approximately 90% occurring once. V usage is TRBV19 and J usage is TRBJ1-1; possibly TRBD1 for D (5 bases). The sample taken for sequencing was PBMCs or T cells enriched from blood (not recorded which). The receptor was isolated from a woman between 35 and 50 years old with acute COVID-19. The CDR3 DNA is TGTGCCAGTACCCCCAGGGCAGGGCAGACGAACACTGAAGCTTTCTTT. Amino acid sequence: CASTPRAGQTNTEAFF. Filled out from reference TRBV19 and TRBJ1-1, the complete variable domain reads DGGITQSPKYLFRKEGQNVTLSCEQNLNHDAMYWYRQDPGQGLRLIYYSQIVNDFQKGDIAEGYSVSREKKESFPLTVTSAQKNPTAFYLCASTPRAGQTNTEAFFGQGTRLTVV.